The 24 T cell receptor beta chains listed next were all sequenced from one sample in a study of blood T cell repertoires in COVID-19. Only in-frame clones appear in the TCRdb table, and some are missing; sequencing was by immunoSEQ multiplex PCR. The sample yields over 150,000 clones, approximately 77% seen once. The sequenced material came from peripheral blood. Receptor source: a woman of 80 years or more with active or convalescent COVID-19.

The V gene is TRBV29-1, the J gene TRBJ2-1, with TRBD2 identical over 7 bases. The CDR3 totals 14 residues. Germline CDR1 SQVTM, CDR2 ANQGSEA. After removal of 6 bases from V and 6 bases from J, the junction contained 11 bases not matched to a gene. The CDR3 bases are TGCAGCGTGGATGGAGAGCGGGAAACCAATGAGCAGTTCTTC. Translating gives CSVDGERETNEQFF.

The V call is TRBV2, the J call TRBJ1-6, with TRBD1 matching 7 bases. The CDR3 loop spans 13 amino acids. Germline loops: CDR1 SNHLY, CDR2 FYNNEI. Unmatched junction bases numbered 5, after V lost 5 bases and J lost 10 bases. As DNA, the CDR3 is TGTGCCAGCAGTCCAGACAGGGAATCACCCCTCCACTTT. This codes for CASSPDRESPLHF.

This rearrangement joins TRBV3-1 (or the pseudogene TRBV3-2) to TRBJ1-6; D ambiguous. The germline V gene has CDR1 LGHDT and CDR2 YNNKEL (reference sequence). Between the trimmed V and J ends, which lost 1 base and 7 bases, there was a span of 8 bases. The CDR3 loop spans 14 amino acids. The chain's CDR3 is CASSQVMGNSPLHF. CDR3 nucleotides: TGTGCCAGCAGCCAAGTAATGGGCAATTCACCCCTCCACTTT.

The table lists this clone with a few counts. This chain uses TRBV21-1 with TRBJ2-7; the table gives TRBD2 as D, unverified against the DNA. TRBV21-1 is noted as a pseudogene. This CDR3 contains 15 residues. The CDR3 here is CASSKARGNSYEQYF. The CDR3 nucleotides are TGTGCCAGCAGCAAGGCTCGGGGGAACTCCTACGAGCAGTACTTC.

J is TRBJ2-4 and V is TRBV4-1; no clear D gene. The CDR3 spans 14 residues. Germline CDR1 and CDR2: MGHRA and YSYEKL. Trimming shortened V by 0 bases and J by 7 bases, and 10 bases separated the two germline ends. The CDR3: CASSQDPLGNIQYF. The CDR3 DNA reads as TGCGCCAGCAGCCAAGATCCTCTCGGGAACATTCAGTACTTC.

This clone has a single count. CDR3 amino acids: CASRGLGDGNQPQHF. DNA for the CDR3: TGTGCCAGTAGGGGCCTGGGAGATGGCAATCAGCCCCAGCATTTT. The rearrangement links TRBV19 to TRBJ1-5; the D is unclear. Trimming left V 6 bases short and J 2 bases short, with 14 bases between. The germline CDR1 and CDR2 sequences are LNHDA and SQIVND (reference sequence). The CDR3 has 15 residues.

This chain connects TRBV14 to TRBJ2-7; TRBD2 might be the D (6 bases). V was clipped by 4 bases and J by 3 bases, with 22 bases between them. The length of the CDR3 is 17 residues. Germline V gene sequence: CDR1 SGHDN, CDR2 FVKESK. For the CDR3, the DNA is TGTGCCAGCAGCCGAGACTCTGCCGGGACTTACCACTACGAGCAGTACTTC. This gives the protein CASSRDSAGTYHYEQYF.

The chain couples TRBV2 to TRBJ2-7; D gene unclear. Germline lookup yields CDR1 SNHLY and CDR2 FYNNEI. This CDR3 has 13 residues. Trimming left V 2 bases short and J 2 bases short, with 7 bases between. The CDR3 sequence: CASSELRTYEQYF. The CDR3 DNA follows: TGTGCCAGCAGTGAACTCAGAACCTACGAGCAGTACTTC.

The chain has TRBV20-1 and TRBJ2-5; D is ambiguous. In germline, CDR1 is DFQATT, CDR2 SNEGSKA (reference sequence). Trimming left V 3 bases short and J 3 bases short, with 5 bases between. The CDR3 length is 11 residues. CDR3 sequence (DNA): TGCAGTGCTAGCGGTAAAGAGACCCAGTACTTC. It is translated as CSASGKETQYF.

J is TRBJ1-5 and V is TRBV28; no definite D call. The CDR3 length is 16 residues. Germline CDR1 reads MDHEN; CDR2 reads SYDVKM. CDR3 nucleotides: TGTGCTACCGCGACGGCGGCCGGATATAGCAATCAGCCCCAGCATTTT. Translating it yields CATATAAGYSNQPQHF. The full variable domain, with the rest looked up from reference TRBV28 and TRBJ1-5, is DVKVTQSSRYLVKRTGEKVFLECVQDMDHENMFWYRQDPGLGLRLIYFSYDVKMKEKGDIPEGYSVSREKKERFSLILESASTNQTSMYLCATATAAGYSNQPQHFGDGTRLSIL.

The genes are TRBV5-1 and TRBJ2-1, with 7 positions matching TRBD2. Germline V gene lookup returns CDR1 SGHRS and CDR2 YFSETQ. V lost 2 bases to trimming and J lost 6 bases; unmatched junction nucleotides: 8. This CDR3 has 15 residues. The CDR3 DNA sequence: TGCGCCAGCAGCTTTAACGCGGGAGCGGGCAATGAGCAGTTCTTC. This sequence encodes CASSFNAGAGNEQFF.

V and J are TRBV5-1 and TRBJ1-3; D is unresolved. Per the germline V gene, CDR1 is SGHRS and CDR2 is YFSETQ. The CDR3 spans 14 residues. V lost 0 bases to trimming and J lost 0 bases, with 4 bases between them. CDR3: CASSLESSGNTIYF. The CDR3 DNA sequence: TGCGCCAGCAGCTTGGAGAGCTCTGGAAACACCATATATTTT.

The chain is built from TRBV19 and TRBJ2-5, with D possibly being TRBD2 (5 bases). The germline gives CDR1 LNHDA, CDR2 SQIVND (reference sequence). With 3 bases removed from V and 4 bases from J, the gap between germline ends came to 9 bases. The CDR3 totals 13 residues. As DNA, the CDR3 is TGTGCCAGTAGTATTGGGAGAAGAGAGACCCAGTACTTC. Its protein product is CASSIGRRETQYF.

The V call is TRBV30, the J call TRBJ2-1, with TRBD2 matching 10 bases. Per germline, CDR1 GTSNPN and CDR2 SVGIG (reference sequence). The V and J ends lost 2 bases and 6 bases, in that order; junction bases with no gene match: 4. The CDR3 length is 14 residues. CDR3 sequence reads: CAWSIAGGLNEQFF. The DNA for the CDR3 is TGTGCCTGGAGTATAGCGGGAGGCCTCAATGAGCAGTTCTTC.

This chain uses TRBV5-1 with TRBJ2-2, with 7 bases lining up with TRBD1. With 5 bases clipped from V and 1 base from J, the junction kept 11 bases outside the gene matches. The CDR3 is 17 amino acids. Germline V gene sequence: CDR1 SGHRS, CDR2 YFSETQ. CDR3 region: CASRTLPGQRNTGELFF. The CDR3 DNA follows: TGCGCCAGCAGGACCCTACCGGGACAGCGGAACACCGGGGAGCTGTTTTTT.

The chain has TRBV5-1 and TRBJ2-1; D perhaps matches TRBD2 (5 bases). Germline values: CDR1 SGHRS, CDR2 YFSETQ. This CDR3 contains 15 residues. The ends were cut back, 0 bases at V and 9 bases at J, with 16 bases in the middle. In DNA form, the CDR3 reads TGCGCCAGCAGCTTGGACGGTTCCAGCGGCGGTGAGCAGTTCTTC. Amino acids: CASSLDGSSGGEQFF.

The chain has TRBV5-1 and TRBJ2-5, with D possibly matching TRBD1 (6 bases). The CDR3 is 14 amino acids. V dropped 7 bases and J dropped 1 base, with 14 bases sitting between them. Germline assignment: CDR1 SGHRS and CDR2 YFSETQ. Here the CDR3 reads CASGETGSQETQYF. CDR3 bases: TGCGCCAGCGGAGAAACAGGGTCCCAAGAGACCCAGTACTTC.

Turning to this clone: The limits of the CDR3 on the DNA are not certain, so only TCRdb's listed CDR3 is given. This rearrangement joins TRBV18 to TRBJ2-7; the table gives TRBD1 as D, unverified against the DNA. The CDR3 is 20 amino acids in total, end residues counted. Looked up from germline, CDR1 is KGHSH and CDR2 is LQKENI. CDR3 loop: CASSPPNSSSGTGARYEQYF.

This clone was counted only a few times. V usage is TRBV4-1 and J usage is TRBJ1-5; no reliable D call. CDR1 is MGHRA, CDR2 YSYEKL, per germline. V gave up 1 base and J gave up 6 bases, with 13 bases separating them. CDR3 length: 15 residues. The CDR3 here is CASSQVLSAGQPQHF. The CDR3 DNA reads TGCGCCAGCAGCCAAGTTTTGAGTGCGGGTCAGCCCCAGCATTTT.

V and J are TRBV5-1 and TRBJ2-1; the match to TRBD2 covers 8 bases. With 4 bases clipped from V and 6 bases from J, the junction kept 9 bases outside the gene matches. This CDR3 spans 15 amino acids. The V gene's germline CDR1 is SGHRS and CDR2 YFSETQ. The CDR3 sequence is CASSVRTSIVNEQFF. DNA for the CDR3: TGCGCCAGCAGCGTGAGGACTAGCATCGTCAATGAGCAGTTCTTC.

This clone appeared once. This rearrangement joins TRBV7-2 to TRBJ1-1; D not resolved. Germline V gene data show CDR1 as SGHTA and CDR2 as FQGNSA. Trimming removed 6 bases from V and 1 base from J, with 12 bases in between. The CDR3 covers 14 residues. CDR3 residues: CASSLGIWNTEAFF. Here the CDR3 DNA reads TGTGCCAGCAGTCTCGGGATCTGGAACACTGAAGCTTTCTTT.

This clone has just a few counts. This chain joins TRBV4-1 and TRBJ1-2; D uncertain. V gave up 0 bases and J gave up 6 bases, with 14 bases separating them. Germline V lookup: CDR1 MGHRA, CDR2 YSYEKL. This CDR3 spans 15 amino acids. CDR3 coding DNA: TGCGCCAGCAGCCAAGATGGAGTATTGCCTAATGGCTACACCTTC. It encodes CASSQDGVLPNGYTF.

This clone showed up just a few times. The chain couples TRBV5-4 to TRBJ1-3, with D unresolved. The germline CDR1 and CDR2 sequences are SGHNT and YYREEE (reference sequence). V was shortened by 3 bases and J by 2 bases, with 9 bases between the two germline ends. This CDR3 has 14 residues. DNA of the CDR3: TGTGCCAGCAGCTGGGCGGGAACTGGAAACACCATATATTTT. Its translation: CASSWAGTGNTIYF.

This clone was seen only once. The CDR3 here is CASRRLGGADTQYF. The CDR3 DNA reads as TGTGCCAGCAGGCGACTAGGCGGGGCAGATACGCAGTATTTT. The rearrangement links TRBV28 to TRBJ2-3; D perhaps matches TRBD2 (6 bases). This CDR3 has 14 residues. CDR1 is MDHEN, CDR2 SYDVKM, per germline. The V end lost 6 bases, the J end lost 4 bases, and 14 bases lay between the germline ends.